This TCR beta chain stems from a study of T-cell reconstitution after alpha-beta-depleted transplantation in children. Study-wide findings and caveats: In patients about two months after transplant, alpha-beta T cells reportedly arose from several hundred expanded graft clones. In some patients, recipient T cells and intrathymic progenitors surviving conditioning explained high day-60 diversity. One year post-transplant, T-cell counts and diversity were largely derived from T cells produced anew.

Unique molecular identifiers were used to barcode this TCRbeta library. MiXCR, applied by TCRdb to the PCR reads, yields one record per CDR3 protein. The sample carries 580,000 or so distinct CDR3 sequences, more than 20% recorded once. V was pared by 6 bases and J by 5 bases, with 14 bases between. The germline CDR1 and CDR2 sequences are DFQATT and SNEGSKA (reference sequence). The CDR3 is 13 residues long. This clonotype came up many times. Its specificity is not known. The receptor's source is a boy under three years old who had a stem cell transplant for acute myeloid leukemia, so the T cells may come from the graft donor. V usage is TRBV20-1 and J usage is TRBJ1-5; D perhaps matches TRBD1 (5 bases). The source material was PBMCs, mostly from graft donor cells, sampled 360 days after TCRalphabeta/CD19-depleted stem cell transplant. CDR3 sequence reads: CSAPRQPDQPQHF. The CDR3 DNA follows: TGCAGTGCCCCTAGACAGCCCGATCAGCCCCAGCATTTT.